The present T cell receptor beta chain was sequenced within a study of cytomegalovirus exposure and HLA in healthy donors. The table lists this clone with a few counts. The antigen is undetermined. The CDR3 loop spans 13 amino acids. Per germline, CDR1 MNHEY and CDR2 SVGAGI. Trimming took 4 bases from V and 1 from J, leaving 6 bases between them. With 60 Vbeta and 13 Jbeta primers, the PCR was carried out. The data were produced by immunoSEQ multiplex PCR, yet TCRdb's version contains in-frame clones alone and is incomplete. The table lists 140,000 or so clones, approximately 78% of them singletons. Whole-study findings and limits: The authors listed around 150 TCR beta chains as cytomegalovirus-associated. Three CMV-associated chains proved CMV antigen-specific in vitro.

The chain is built from TRBV6-5 and TRBJ2-3; D uncertain. This clonotype originated in a woman aged 40 to 50 in good health and CMV-seropositive. Sequenced sample: PBMCs. CDR3 protein: CASSSPGTDTQYF. CDR3 coding DNA: TGTGCCAGCAGTTCCCCCGGCACAGATACGCAGTATTTT.